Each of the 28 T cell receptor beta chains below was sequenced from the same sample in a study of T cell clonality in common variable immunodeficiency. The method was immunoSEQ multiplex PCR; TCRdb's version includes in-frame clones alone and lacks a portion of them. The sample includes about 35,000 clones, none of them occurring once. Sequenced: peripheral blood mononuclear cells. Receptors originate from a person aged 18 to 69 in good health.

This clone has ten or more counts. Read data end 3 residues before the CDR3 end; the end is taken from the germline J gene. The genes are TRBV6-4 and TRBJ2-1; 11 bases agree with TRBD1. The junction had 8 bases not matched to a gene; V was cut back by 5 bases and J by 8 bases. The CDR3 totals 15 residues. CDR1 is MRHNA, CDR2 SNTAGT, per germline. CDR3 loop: CASSTGQGAGHEQFF. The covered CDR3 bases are TGTGCCAGCAGTACTGGACAGGGGGCCGGTCATGAG.

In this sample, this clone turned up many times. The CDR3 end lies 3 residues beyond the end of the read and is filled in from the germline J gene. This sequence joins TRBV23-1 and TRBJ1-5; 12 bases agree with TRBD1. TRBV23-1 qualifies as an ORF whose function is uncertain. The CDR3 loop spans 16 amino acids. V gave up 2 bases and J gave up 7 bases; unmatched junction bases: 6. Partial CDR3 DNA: TGCGCCAGCAGTCAACCGGGACAGGGGGCATTACAGCCC. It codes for CASSQPGQGALQP. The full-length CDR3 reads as CASSQPGQGALQPQHF.

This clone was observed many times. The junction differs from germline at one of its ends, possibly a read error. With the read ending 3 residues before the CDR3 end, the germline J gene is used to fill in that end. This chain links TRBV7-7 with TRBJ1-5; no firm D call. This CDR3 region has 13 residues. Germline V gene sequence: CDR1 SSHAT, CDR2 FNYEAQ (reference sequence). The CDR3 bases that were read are TGTGCTAGCAGCCTCGACTGGAATCAGCCC. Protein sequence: CASSLDWNQP. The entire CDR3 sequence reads CASSLDWNQPQHF.

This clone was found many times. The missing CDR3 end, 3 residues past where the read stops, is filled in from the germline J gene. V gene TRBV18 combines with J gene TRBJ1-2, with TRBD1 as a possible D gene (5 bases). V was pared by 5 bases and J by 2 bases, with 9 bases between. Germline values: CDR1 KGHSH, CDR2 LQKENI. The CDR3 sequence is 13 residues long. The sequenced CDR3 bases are TGTGCCAGCTCATCGGACAAGAACTATGGC. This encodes CASSSDKNYG. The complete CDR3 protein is CASSSDKNYGYTF.

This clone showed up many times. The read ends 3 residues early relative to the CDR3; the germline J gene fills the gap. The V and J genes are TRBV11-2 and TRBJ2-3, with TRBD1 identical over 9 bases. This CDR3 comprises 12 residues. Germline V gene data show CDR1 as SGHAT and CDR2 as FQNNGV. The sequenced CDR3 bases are TGTGCCAGCAGCTTAACAGGGGGCGCG. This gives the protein CASSLTGGA. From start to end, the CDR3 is CASSLTGGAQYF.

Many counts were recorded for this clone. The sequenced part of the CDR3 DNA is TGTGCCAGCTCACCAGGCGGGAGGCTAAATGAG. Amino acids: CASSPGGRLNE. The whole CDR3 region reads CASSPGGRLNEQFF. This chain links TRBV18 with TRBJ2-1, with 8 bases matching TRBD2. Sequencing ends 3 residues short of the CDR3 end; the germline J gene provides the rest. This CDR3 comprises 14 residues. J lost 7 bases, V lost 2 bases, and 4 bases had no gene match. The V gene's germline CDR1 is KGHSH and CDR2 LQKENI.

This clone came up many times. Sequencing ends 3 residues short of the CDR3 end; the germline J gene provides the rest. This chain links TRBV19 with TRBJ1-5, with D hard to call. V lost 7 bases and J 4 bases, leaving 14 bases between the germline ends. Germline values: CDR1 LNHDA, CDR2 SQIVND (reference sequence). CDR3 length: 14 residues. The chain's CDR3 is CASIDLGGNQPQHF. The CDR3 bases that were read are TGTGCCAGTATTGATTTAGGAGGGAATCAGCCC.

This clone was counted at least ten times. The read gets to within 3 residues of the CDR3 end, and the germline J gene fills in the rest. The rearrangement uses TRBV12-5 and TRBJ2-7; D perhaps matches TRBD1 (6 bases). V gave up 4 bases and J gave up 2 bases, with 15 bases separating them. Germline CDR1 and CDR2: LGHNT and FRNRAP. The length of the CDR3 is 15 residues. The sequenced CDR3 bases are TGTGCTAGTGGTTCTTCCAGGGGCCCCACCTACGAG. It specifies CASGSSRGPTYE. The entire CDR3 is CASGSSRGPTYEQYF.

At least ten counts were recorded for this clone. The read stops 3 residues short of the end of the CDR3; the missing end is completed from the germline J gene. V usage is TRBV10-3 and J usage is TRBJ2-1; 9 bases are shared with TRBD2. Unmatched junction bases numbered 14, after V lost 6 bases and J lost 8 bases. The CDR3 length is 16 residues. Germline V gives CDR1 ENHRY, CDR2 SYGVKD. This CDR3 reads CAIRPWNSGSGDEQFF. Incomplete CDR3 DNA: TGTGCCATCAGGCCCTGGAATAGCGGGAGTGGGGATGAG.

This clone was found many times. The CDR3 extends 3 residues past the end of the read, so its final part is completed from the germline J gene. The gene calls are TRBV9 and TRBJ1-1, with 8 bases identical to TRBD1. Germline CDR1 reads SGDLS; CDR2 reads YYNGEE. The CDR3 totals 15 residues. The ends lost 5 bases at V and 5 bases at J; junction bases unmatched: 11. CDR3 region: CASSAQGAGWTEAFF. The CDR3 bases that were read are TGTGCCAGCAGTGCTCAGGGGGCAGGGTGGACTGAA.

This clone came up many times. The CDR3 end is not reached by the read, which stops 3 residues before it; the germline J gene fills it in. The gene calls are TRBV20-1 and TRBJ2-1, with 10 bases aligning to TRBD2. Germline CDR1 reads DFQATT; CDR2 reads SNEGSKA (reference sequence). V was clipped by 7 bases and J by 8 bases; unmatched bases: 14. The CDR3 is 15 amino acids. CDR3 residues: CSVLSGRLGGDEQFF. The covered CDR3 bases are TGCAGTGTCCTTAGCGGGAGGTTAGGTGGTGATGAG.

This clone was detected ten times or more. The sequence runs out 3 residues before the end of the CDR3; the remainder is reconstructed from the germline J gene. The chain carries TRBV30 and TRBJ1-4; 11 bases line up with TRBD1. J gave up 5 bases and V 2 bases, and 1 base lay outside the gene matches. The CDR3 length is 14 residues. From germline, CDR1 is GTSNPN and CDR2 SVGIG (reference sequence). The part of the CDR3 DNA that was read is TGTGCCTGGAGTCGGGACAGGGGGAATGAAAAA. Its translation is CAWSRDRGNEK. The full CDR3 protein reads CAWSRDRGNEKLFF.

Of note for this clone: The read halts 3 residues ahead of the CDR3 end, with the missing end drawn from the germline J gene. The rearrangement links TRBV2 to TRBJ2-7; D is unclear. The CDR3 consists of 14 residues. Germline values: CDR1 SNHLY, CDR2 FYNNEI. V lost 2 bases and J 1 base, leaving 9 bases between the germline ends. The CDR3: CASSERYSSYEQYF. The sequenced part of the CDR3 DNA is TGTGCCAGCAGTGAAAGGTACAGTTCCTACGAG.

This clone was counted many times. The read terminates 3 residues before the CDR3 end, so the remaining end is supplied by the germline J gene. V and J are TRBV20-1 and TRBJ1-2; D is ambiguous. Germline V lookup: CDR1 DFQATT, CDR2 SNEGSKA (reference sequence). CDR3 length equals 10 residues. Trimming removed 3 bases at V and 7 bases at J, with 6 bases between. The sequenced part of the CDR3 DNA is TGCAGTGCTAGGGCCATTGGC. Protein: CSARAIG. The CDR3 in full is CSARAIGYTF.

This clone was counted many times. CDR3 amino acids: CASSPPLRYQETQYF. The covered CDR3 bases are TGTGCCAGCTCACCACCGTTGAGGTACCAAGAGACC. The chain joins TRBV18 to TRBJ2-5; the D is unclear. The read terminates 3 residues ahead of where the CDR3 ends, so the germline J gene completes it. Deletions cut 0 bases from V and 0 bases from J, with 8 bases between. This CDR3 region has 15 residues. Germline V gene lookup returns CDR1 KGHSH and CDR2 LQKENI.

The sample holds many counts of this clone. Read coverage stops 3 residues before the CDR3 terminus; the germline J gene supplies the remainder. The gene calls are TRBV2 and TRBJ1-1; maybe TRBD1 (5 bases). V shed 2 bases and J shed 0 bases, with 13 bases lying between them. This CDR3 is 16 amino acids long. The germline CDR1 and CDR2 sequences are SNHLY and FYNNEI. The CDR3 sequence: CASSESQGGVNTEAFF. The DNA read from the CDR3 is TGTGCCAGCAGTGAAAGTCAGGGAGGCGTGAACACTGAA.

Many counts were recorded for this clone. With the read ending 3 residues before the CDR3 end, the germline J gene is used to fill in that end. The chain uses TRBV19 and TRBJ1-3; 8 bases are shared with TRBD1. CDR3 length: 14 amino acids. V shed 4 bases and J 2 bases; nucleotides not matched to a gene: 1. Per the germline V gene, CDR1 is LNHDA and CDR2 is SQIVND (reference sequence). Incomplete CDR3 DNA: TGTGCCAGTAGTAAGACAGGGGCTGGAAACACC. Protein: CASSKTGAGNT. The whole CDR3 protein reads CASSKTGAGNTIYF.

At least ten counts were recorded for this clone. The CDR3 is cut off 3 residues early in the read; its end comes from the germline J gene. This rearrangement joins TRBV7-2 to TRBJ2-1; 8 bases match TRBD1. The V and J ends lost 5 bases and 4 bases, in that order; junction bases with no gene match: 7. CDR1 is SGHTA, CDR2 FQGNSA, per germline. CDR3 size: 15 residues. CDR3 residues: CASSPGQGRYNEQFF. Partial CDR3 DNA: TGTGCCAGCAGCCCAGGACAGGGACGATACAATGAG.

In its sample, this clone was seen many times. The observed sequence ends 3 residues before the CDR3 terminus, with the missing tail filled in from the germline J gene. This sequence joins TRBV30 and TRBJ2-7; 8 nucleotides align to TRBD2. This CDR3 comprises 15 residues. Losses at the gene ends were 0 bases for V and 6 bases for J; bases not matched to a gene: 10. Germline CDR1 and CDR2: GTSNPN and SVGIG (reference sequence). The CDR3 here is CAWSVGGSGKGEQYF. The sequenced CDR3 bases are TGTGCCTGGAGTGTAGGTGGTAGCGGGAAGGGCGAG.

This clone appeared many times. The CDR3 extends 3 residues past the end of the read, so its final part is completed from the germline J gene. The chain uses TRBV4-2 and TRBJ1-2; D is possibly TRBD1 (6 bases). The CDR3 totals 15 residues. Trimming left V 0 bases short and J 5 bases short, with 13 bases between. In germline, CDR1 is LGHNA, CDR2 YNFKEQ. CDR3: CASSQEWGQGYGYTF. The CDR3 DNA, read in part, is TGTGCCAGCAGCCAAGAATGGGGGCAGGGATATGGC.

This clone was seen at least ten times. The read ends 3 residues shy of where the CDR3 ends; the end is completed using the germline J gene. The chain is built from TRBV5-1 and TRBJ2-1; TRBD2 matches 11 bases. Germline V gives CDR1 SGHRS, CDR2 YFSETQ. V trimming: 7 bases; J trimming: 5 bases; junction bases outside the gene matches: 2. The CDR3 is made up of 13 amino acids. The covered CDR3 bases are TGCGCCAGCGGGACTAGCGGTGACAATGAG. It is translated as CASGTSGDNE. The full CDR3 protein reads CASGTSGDNEQFF.

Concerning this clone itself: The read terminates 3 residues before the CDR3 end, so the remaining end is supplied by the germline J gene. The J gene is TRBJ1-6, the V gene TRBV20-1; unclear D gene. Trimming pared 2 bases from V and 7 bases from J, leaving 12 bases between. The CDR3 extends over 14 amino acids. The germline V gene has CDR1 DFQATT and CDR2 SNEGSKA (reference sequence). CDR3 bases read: TGCAGTGCTAGAAGAGCAGGAACAAATTCACCC. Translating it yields CSARRAGTNSP. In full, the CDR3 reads CSARRAGTNSPLHF.

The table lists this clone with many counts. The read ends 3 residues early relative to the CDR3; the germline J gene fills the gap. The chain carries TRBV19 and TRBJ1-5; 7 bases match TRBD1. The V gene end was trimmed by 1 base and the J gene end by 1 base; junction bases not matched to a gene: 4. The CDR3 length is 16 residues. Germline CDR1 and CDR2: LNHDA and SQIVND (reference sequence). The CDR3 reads CASSIGQGVSNQPQHF. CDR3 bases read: TGTGCCAGTAGTATAGGACAGGGAGTAAGCAATCAGCCC.

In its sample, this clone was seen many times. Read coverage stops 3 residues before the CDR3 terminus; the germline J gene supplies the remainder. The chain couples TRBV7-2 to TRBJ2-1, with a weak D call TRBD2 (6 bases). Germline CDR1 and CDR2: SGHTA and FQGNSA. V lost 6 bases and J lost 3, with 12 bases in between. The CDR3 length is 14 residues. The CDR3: CASRQEDYYNEQFF. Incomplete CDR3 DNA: TGTGCCAGCAGACAGGAGGACTACTACAATGAG.

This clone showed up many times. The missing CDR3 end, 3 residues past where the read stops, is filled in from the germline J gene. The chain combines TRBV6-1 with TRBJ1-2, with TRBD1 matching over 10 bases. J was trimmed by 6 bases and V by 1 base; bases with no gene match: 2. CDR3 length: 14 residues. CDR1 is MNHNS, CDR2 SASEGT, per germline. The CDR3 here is CASSEGQGADGYTF. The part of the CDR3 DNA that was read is TGTGCCAGCAGTGAAGGACAGGGGGCGGATGGC.

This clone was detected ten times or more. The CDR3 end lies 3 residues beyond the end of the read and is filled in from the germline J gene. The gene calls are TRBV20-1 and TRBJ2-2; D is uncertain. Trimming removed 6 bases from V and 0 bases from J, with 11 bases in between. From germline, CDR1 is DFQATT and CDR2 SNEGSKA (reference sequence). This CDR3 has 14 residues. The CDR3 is CSAADIANTGELFF. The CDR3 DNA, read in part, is TGCAGTGCCGCAGACATCGCGAACACCGGGGAG.

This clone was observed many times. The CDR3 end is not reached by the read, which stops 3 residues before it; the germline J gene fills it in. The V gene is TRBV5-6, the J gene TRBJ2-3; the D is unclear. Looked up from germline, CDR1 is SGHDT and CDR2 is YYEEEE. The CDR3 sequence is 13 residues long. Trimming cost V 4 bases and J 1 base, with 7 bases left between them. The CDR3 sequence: CASSLPGTDTQYF. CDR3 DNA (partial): TGTGCCAGCAGCCTGCCAGGCACAGATACG.

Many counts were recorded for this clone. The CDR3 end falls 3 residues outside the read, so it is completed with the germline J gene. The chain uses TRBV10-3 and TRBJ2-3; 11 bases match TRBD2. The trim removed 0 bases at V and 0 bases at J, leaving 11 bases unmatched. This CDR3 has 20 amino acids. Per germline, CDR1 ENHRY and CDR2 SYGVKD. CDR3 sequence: CAISESVGTSGNPSTDTQYF. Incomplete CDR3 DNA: TGTGCCATCAGTGAGTCGGTCGGGACTAGCGGAAACCCTAGCACAGATACG.